A single sample is the source of the 29 T cell receptor beta chains below, sequenced in a study of T-cell memory formation after mild COVID-19. Using its own MiXCR run on the 5' RACE reads, TCRdb lists one record per CDR3 protein. The table lists more than 200,000 distinct CDR3 sequences, 16% of them singletons, with approximately 3.5% in the top ten. The sequenced sample was PBMCs or a T cell subset sorted from them (not recorded which). The receptor source for this set is a man younger than 35 who had mild COVID-19 (a few samples of this study predate the infection). Cell type and time point are not known.

The J gene is TRBJ1-2, the V gene TRBV13; no definite D call. Per germline, CDR1 PRHDT and CDR2 FYEKMQ (reference sequence). The CDR3 is 14 amino acids. V dropped 1 base and J dropped 4 bases, with 10 bases sitting between them. As DNA, the CDR3 is TGTGCCAGCAGCTTAGACGGGGATGTCTATGGCTACACCTTC. Translated, it gives CASSLDGDVYGYTF.

The rearrangement links TRBV6-2 or TRBV6-3 to TRBJ2-1; 9 bases agree with TRBD1. CDR1 is MNHEY and CDR2 is SVGEGT in the germline V gene. This CDR3 has 11 residues. Unmatched junction bases numbered 6, after V lost 6 bases and J lost 15 bases. CDR3 in DNA: TGTGCCAGCAGCCGAGGACAGGGGTGGTTCTTC. Translation: CASSRGQGWFF.

The rearrangement links TRBV5-1 to TRBJ2-7, with TRBD1 as a possible D gene (6 bases). Germline assignment: CDR1 SGHRS and CDR2 YFSETQ. This CDR3 has 14 amino acids. V was trimmed by 4 bases and J by 3 bases, leaving 14 bases between them. CDR3 sequence reads: CASSLGHGSYEQYF. As DNA, the CDR3 is TGCGCCAGCAGCCTGGGACACGGAAGCTACGAGCAGTACTTC. Using reference TRBV5-1 and TRBJ2-7 for the parts outside the CDR3, the full variable domain is KAGVTQTPRYLIKTRGQQVTLSCSPISGHRSVSWYQQTPGQGLQFLFEYFSETQRNKGNFPGRFSGRQFSNSRSEMNVSTLELGDSALYLCASSLGHGSYEQYFGPGTRLTVT.

This clonotype showed up just a few times. The chain is built from TRBV20-1 and TRBJ2-7, with D hard to call. Germline assignment: CDR1 DFQATT and CDR2 SNEGSKA (reference sequence). The CDR3 is 13 amino acids. Written as DNA, the CDR3 is TGCAGGGAGAGGAGTGACACGGACTACGAGCAGTACTTC. Translating it yields CRERSDTDYEQYF.

The chain links TRBV28 to TRBJ1-1; D is perhaps TRBD1 (6 bases). With 3 bases removed from V and 5 bases from J, the gap between germline ends came to 13 bases. Germline V gene lookup returns CDR1 MDHEN and CDR2 SYDVKM. This CDR3 comprises 14 residues. CDR3: CASSFLGGETEAFF. Here the CDR3 DNA reads TGTGCCAGCAGTTTTCTCGGGGGCGAAACTGAAGCTTTCTTT.

The chain uses TRBV5-1 and TRBJ2-3, with 9 nucleotides matching TRBD1. The J segment lost 4 bases and the V segment lost 3 bases, leaving 6 bases of the junction unmatched. Per the germline V gene, CDR1 is SGHRS and CDR2 is YFSETQ. CDR3 size: 15 residues. The chain's CDR3 is CASSSGQGSADTQYF. The CDR3 DNA sequence: TGCGCCAGCAGCTCGGGACAGGGCAGCGCAGATACGCAGTATTTT. Using reference TRBV5-1 and TRBJ2-3 for the parts outside the CDR3, the full variable domain is KAGVTQTPRYLIKTRGQQVTLSCSPISGHRSVSWYQQTPGQGLQFLFEYFSETQRNKGNFPGRFSGRQFSNSRSEMNVSTLELGDSALYLCASSSGQGSADTQYFGPGTRLTVL.

The V call is TRBV25-1, the J call TRBJ2-7; D gene ambiguous. V was pared by 1 base and J by 10 bases, with 11 bases between. From germline, CDR1 is MGHDK and CDR2 SYGVNS. The length of the CDR3 is 12 residues. CDR3 region: CASSESRTEQYF. In nucleotides, the CDR3 is TGTGCCAGCAGTGAATCGAGGACGGAACAGTACTTC.

This clonotype came up a few times. This chain connects TRBV4-2 to TRBJ2-1, with unresolved D. Trimming stripped 0 bases from V and 1 base from J, with 13 bases between. This CDR3 comprises 17 residues. Germline V gives CDR1 LGHNA, CDR2 YNFKEQ. In nucleotides, the CDR3 is TGTGCCAGCAGCCAAGAGGGTTTAGATTCATCCTACAATGAGCAGTTCTTC. Its protein is CASSQEGLDSSYNEQFF.

This chain connects TRBV3-1 to TRBJ2-1; D possibly uses TRBD1 or TRBD2 (6 bases each). The CDR3 loop spans 13 amino acids. Trimming removed 3 bases from V and 10 bases from J, with 13 bases in between. Germline-derived CDR1 and CDR2 are LGHDT and YNNKEL (reference sequence). The CDR3 spells CASSQTLGGEQFF. The DNA of the CDR3 is TGTGCCAGCAGCCAGACCCTAGGGGGGGAGCAGTTCTTC.

In this sample, this clonotype turned up many times. The V and J genes are TRBV7-3 and TRBJ2-3; D might be TRBD1 or TRBD2, each matching 6 bases. The CDR3 spans 16 residues. V was clipped by 2 bases and J by 9 bases, with 21 bases between them. From germline, CDR1 is SGHTA and CDR2 FQGTGA. CDR3 nucleotides: TGTGCCAGCAGCTTACCGGGGGCAGGGGTAGGAGAAACGCAGTATTTT. This codes for CASSLPGAGVGETQYF.

This rearrangement joins TRBV5-4 to TRBJ1-4, with D possibly being TRBD1 (6 bases). The germline V gene has CDR1 SGHNT and CDR2 YYREEE (reference sequence). CDR3 size: 17 residues. Between the trimmed V and J ends, which lost 2 bases and 0 bases, there was a span of 14 bases. The DNA for the CDR3 is TGTGCCAGCAGCTTCCAGACAGGTCCTGCAACTAATGAAAAACTGTTTTTT. This encodes CASSFQTGPATNEKLFF.

V is TRBV7-9 and J is TRBJ2-7; 7 bases are shared with TRBD2. Unmatched junction bases numbered 3, after V lost 1 base and J lost 0 bases. Germline values: CDR1 SEHNR, CDR2 FQNEAQ (reference sequence). The CDR3 consists of 15 residues. CDR3 sequence (DNA): TGTGCCAGCAGCTTAGAGCGGGGAAGCTCCTACGAGCAGTACTTC. Its protein is CASSLERGSSYEQYF.

V is TRBV19 and J is TRBJ2-3, with 8 bases identical to TRBD1. After removal of 4 bases from V and 5 bases from J, the junction contained 11 bases not matched to a gene. The CDR3 is made up of 16 amino acids. Germline CDR1 is LNHDA and CDR2 is SQIVND (reference sequence). Here the CDR3 reads CASSTRGLRSLDTQYF. The CDR3 nucleotides read TGTGCCAGTAGTACCAGGGGGCTTCGGAGTTTAGATACGCAGTATTTT. The entire variable domain, with the rest obtained from reference TRBV19 and TRBJ2-3, is as follows: DGGITQSPKYLFRKEGQNVTLSCEQNLNHDAMYWYRQDPGQGLRLIYYSQIVNDFQKGDIAEGYSVSREKKESFPLTVTSAQKNPTAFYLCASSTRGLRSLDTQYFGPGTRLTVL.

The table lists this clonotype with a few counts. The chain is built from TRBV4-1 and TRBJ2-3; tentatively, D is TRBD1 (7 bases). The CDR3 runs to 15 residues. The V end lost 2 bases, the J end lost 5 bases, and 14 bases lay between the germline ends. Germline V gene lookup returns CDR1 MGHRA and CDR2 YSYEKL. The CDR3 sequence is CASSQSGGGKDTQYF. The DNA of the CDR3 is TGCGCCAGCAGCCAATCTGGAGGGGGCAAAGATACGCAGTATTTT.

This clonotype was detected only a few times. This chain connects TRBV20-1 to TRBJ2-7; tentative D call: TRBD2 (6 bases). Trimming removed 5 bases at V and 0 bases at J, with 11 bases between. This CDR3 is 13 amino acids long. The V gene's germline CDR1 is DFQATT and CDR2 SNEGSKA (reference sequence). The CDR3 coding sequence is TGCAGTGCTCGAGGGACTCTCTCCTACGAGCAGTACTTC. This encodes CSARGTLSYEQYF.

In this sample, this clonotype turned up a few times. The chain uses TRBV7-2 and TRBJ2-2; D is unclear. The CDR3 has 14 residues. CDR1 and CDR2 (germline): SGHTA, FQGNSA. Between the trimmed V and J ends, which lost 2 bases and 9 bases, there was a span of 13 bases. In DNA form, the CDR3 reads TGTGCCAGCAGCTTAACGTCCGGGCGCAGGGAGCTGTTTTTT. It yields the protein CASSLTSGRRELFF.

This clonotype was counted between two and nine times. The chain combines TRBV10-2 with TRBJ2-4; no reliable D call. Germline values: CDR1 WSHSY, CDR2 SAAADI. Trimming shortened V by 3 bases and J by 7 bases, and 7 bases separated the two germline ends. This CDR3 contains 12 residues. The CDR3 reads CASSDKGNIQYF. CDR3 nucleotides: TGCGCCAGCAGTGATAAAGGGAACATTCAGTACTTC.

The rearrangement joins TRBV5-1 to TRBJ2-3, with D perhaps being TRBD1 or TRBD2 (5 bases each). The germline V gene encodes CDR1 SGHRS and CDR2 YFSETQ. This CDR3 is built from 14 residues. V was shortened by 4 bases and J by 2 bases, with 11 bases between the two germline ends. The CDR3 sequence: CASSPGDATDTQYF. CDR3 sequence (DNA): TGCGCCAGCAGCCCCGGGGACGCCACAGATACGCAGTATTTT.

CDR3 amino acids: CASSLQEELFF. The CDR3 DNA sequence: TGTGCCAGCTCGCTACAGGAGGAGCTGTTTTTT. The V gene is TRBV18, the J gene TRBJ2-2, with D possibly being TRBD1 (5 bases). This CDR3 is 11 amino acids long. Trimming stripped 6 bases from V and 10 bases from J, with 9 bases between. From germline, CDR1 is KGHSH and CDR2 LQKENI.

This chain uses TRBV3-1 with TRBJ1-4; tentatively, D is TRBD1 (5 bases). The germline V gene encodes CDR1 LGHDT and CDR2 YNNKEL (reference sequence). The CDR3 is 14 amino acids. Trimming pared 4 bases from V and 4 bases from J, leaving 10 bases between. CDR3 DNA: TGTGCCAGCAGCCTCCGACAGATTAATGAAAAACTGTTTTTT. As protein: CASSLRQINEKLFF.

The chain employs TRBV5-1 and TRBJ1-3; D is unclear. V gave up 0 bases and J gave up 0 bases, with 10 bases separating them. CDR3 size: 16 residues. Per germline, CDR1 SGHRS and CDR2 YFSETQ. The CDR3 bases are TGCGCCAGCAGCTTGGAGGCGTGGAGCTCTGGAAACACCATATATTTT. Its protein product is CASSLEAWSSGNTIYF.

This clonotype was observed a few times. V usage is TRBV20-1 and J usage is TRBJ2-1, with 10 bases lining up with TRBD2. The germline CDR1 and CDR2 sequences are DFQATT and SNEGSKA (reference sequence). The CDR3 consists of 14 residues. J gave up 2 bases and V 5 bases, and 3 bases lay outside the gene matches. CDR3 bases: TGCAGTGCTGGTAGCGGGGGGCCCTACAATGAGCAGTTCTTC. Translation gives CSAGSGGPYNEQFF.

This chain joins TRBV20-1 and TRBJ2-1, with TRBD2 as a possible D gene (6 bases). CDR3 size: 14 residues. The germline V gene encodes CDR1 DFQATT and CDR2 SNEGSKA (reference sequence). Trimming cost V 5 bases and J 6 bases, with 17 bases left between them. The CDR3 DNA reads as TGCAGTGCTCACCCTTGGGGACTGCTCAATGAGCAGTTCTTC. This encodes CSAHPWGLLNEQFF.

The rearrangement links TRBV4-1 to TRBJ1-2; D is possibly TRBD1 (5 bases). This CDR3 is built from 13 residues. Germline V gives CDR1 MGHRA, CDR2 YSYEKL. V was shortened by 4 bases and J by 4 bases, with 10 bases between the two germline ends. CDR3 in DNA: TGCGCCAGCAGCCTAAGGGGCCTCTATGGCTACACCTTC. It encodes CASSLRGLYGYTF.

This clonotype showed up just a few times. V is TRBV27 and J is TRBJ2-1; D could derive from TRBD1 or TRBD2 (5 bases each). CDR1 is MNHEY, CDR2 SMNVEV, per germline (reference sequence). Trimming removed 3 bases at V and 5 bases at J, with 8 bases between. The CDR3 sequence is 13 residues long. The CDR3 sequence: CASSFLGDNEQFF. CDR3 bases: TGTGCCAGCAGTTTCTTGGGGGACAATGAGCAGTTCTTC.

This clonotype was detected only a few times. The chain links TRBV6-5 to TRBJ1-1; D gene ambiguous. The CDR3 spans 14 residues. Germline V CDR1 and CDR2: MNHEY, SVGAGI. With 1 base removed from V and 3 bases from J, the gap between germline ends came to 9 bases. CDR3 DNA: TGTGCCAGCAGTTACTGGGCTCTACACACTGAAGCTTTCTTT. It encodes CASSYWALHTEAFF.

The chain has TRBV10-2 and TRBJ1-1; 9 nucleotides agree with TRBD1. The germline gives CDR1 WSHSY, CDR2 SAAADI. The CDR3 is made up of 14 amino acids. The V gene end was trimmed by 6 bases and the J gene end by 5 bases; junction bases not matched to a gene: 7. The CDR3 nucleotides are TGCGCCAGCAGAATAACAGGGGGCGATACTGAAGCTTTCTTT. Its translation: CASRITGGDTEAFF.

The gene calls are TRBV20-1 and TRBJ2-5; D perhaps matches TRBD1 (6 bases). Germline V gene data show CDR1 as DFQATT and CDR2 as SNEGSKA (reference sequence). This CDR3 region has 14 residues. The V end lost 0 bases, the J end lost 5 bases, and 13 bases lay between the germline ends. DNA for the CDR3: TGCAGTGCTAGAGATCCCCGAGGGGGTGAGACCCAGTACTTC. This gives the protein CSARDPRGGETQYF.

The gene calls are TRBV15 and TRBJ1-2; no clear D gene. This CDR3 contains 12 residues. The germline V gene encodes CDR1 LNHNV and CDR2 YYDKDF (reference sequence). The V end lost 0 bases, the J end lost 2 bases, and 1 base lay between the germline ends. This chain's CDR3 is CATSRENYGYTF. The CDR3 DNA is TGTGCCACCAGCAGAGAAAACTATGGCTACACCTTC. The whole variable domain, remainder taken from reference TRBV15 and TRBJ1-2, is DAMVIQNPRYQVTQFGKPVTLSCSQTLNHNVMYWYQQKSSQAPKLLFHYYDKDFNNEADTPDNFQSRRPNTSFCFLDIRSPGLGDTAMYLCATSRENYGYTFGSGTRLTVV.